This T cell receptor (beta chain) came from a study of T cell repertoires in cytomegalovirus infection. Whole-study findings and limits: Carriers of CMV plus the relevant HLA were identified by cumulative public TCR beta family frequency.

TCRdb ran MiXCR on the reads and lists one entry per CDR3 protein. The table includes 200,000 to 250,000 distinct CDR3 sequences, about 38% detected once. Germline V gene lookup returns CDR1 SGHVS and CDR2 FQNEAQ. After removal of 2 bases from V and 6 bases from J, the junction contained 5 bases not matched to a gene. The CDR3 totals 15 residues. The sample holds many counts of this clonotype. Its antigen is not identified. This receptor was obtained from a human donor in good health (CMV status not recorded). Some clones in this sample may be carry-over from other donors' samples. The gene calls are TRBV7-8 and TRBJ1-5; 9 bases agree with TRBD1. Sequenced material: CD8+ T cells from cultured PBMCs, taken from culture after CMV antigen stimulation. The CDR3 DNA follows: TGTGCCAGCAGCTTAAGGGACAGGGAGGGTCAGCCCCAGCATTTT. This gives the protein CASSLRDREGQPQHF. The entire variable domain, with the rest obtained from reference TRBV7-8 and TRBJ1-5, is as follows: GAGVSQSPRYKVAKRGQDVALRCDPISGHVSLFWYQQALGQGPEFLTYFQNEAQLDKSGLPSDRFFAERPEGSVSTLKIQRTQQEDSAVYLCASSLRDREGQPQHFGDGTRLSIL.